Each of the 30 T cell receptor beta chains below was sequenced from the same sample in a study of beta chain features in type 1 diabetes. Expressed TCRB transcripts got sequenced, as all isolated RNA was reverse transcribed. The protocol was immunoSEQ multiplex PCR, while the TCRdb copy is restricted to in-frame clones and leaves out a portion. The profile shows fewer than 250,000 clones, around 14% of them singletons. Material: naive CD4+ T cells from blood. These receptor sequences come from a woman aged 40 to 50 in good health.

The chain is built from TRBV5-6 and TRBJ2-1; tentatively, D is TRBD2 (7 bases). The CDR3 is made up of 15 amino acids. Trimming took off 4 bases at V and 7 bases at J, with 18 bases between the two ends. Germline V CDR1 and CDR2: SGHDT, YYEEEE. CDR3 DNA: TGTGCCAGCAGCCCCTTGAGGGGGGGCCAAAATGAGCAGTTCTTC. Translating it yields CASSPLRGGQNEQFF.

This clone was seen more than once but under ten times. The rearrangement links TRBV7-9 to TRBJ2-5, with a tentative D call TRBD1 (7 bases). The V gene's germline CDR1 is SEHNR and CDR2 FQNEAQ (reference sequence). The V and J ends lost 4 bases and 5 bases respectively, with 17 bases between them. The CDR3 contains 15 residues. The CDR3 region is CASSSRTGREETQYF. The CDR3, as DNA: TGTGCCAGCAGCTCCCGGACAGGTCGGGAGGAGACCCAGTACTTC.

The chain combines TRBV5-1 with TRBJ1-2; 8 bases are a match to TRBD1. Trimming removed 5 bases from V and 4 bases from J; junction bases left unmatched: 10. Per the germline V gene, CDR1 is SGHRS and CDR2 is YFSETQ. The CDR3 is 15 residues long. Here the CDR3 reads CASRLMTGEGYGYTF. CDR3 coding DNA: TGCGCCAGCAGACTGATGACAGGGGAGGGCTATGGCTACACCTTC.

This clone has more than one count but fewer than ten. This rearrangement joins TRBV5-6 to TRBJ2-5; D not resolved. CDR1 and CDR2 (germline): SGHDT, YYEEEE. This CDR3 comprises 13 residues. V lost 0 bases, J lost 3 bases, and 6 bases lay in between. The CDR3 spells CASSLGRKETQYF. As DNA, the CDR3 is TGTGCCAGCAGCTTGGGGCGGAAAGAGACCCAGTACTTC. The variable domain in full, completed from reference TRBV5-6 and TRBJ2-5, reads DAGVTQSPTHLIKTRGQQVTLRCSPKSGHDTVSWYQQALGQGPQFIFQYYEEEERQRGNFPDRFSGHQFPNYSSELNVNALLLGDSALYLCASSLGRKETQYFGPGTRLLVL.

This clone turned up a few times. The J gene is TRBJ2-1, the V gene TRBV27, with D possibly TRBD2 on 7 matching bases. CDR3 length equals 12 residues. V dropped 6 bases and J dropped 16 bases, with 19 bases sitting between them. CDR1 and CDR2 from the germline V gene are MNHEY and SMNVEV (reference sequence). The CDR3 region is CASSPRGGGPFF. CDR3 bases: TGTGCCAGCAGCCCCAGGGGCGGGGGCCCCTTCTTC.

V and J are TRBV28 and TRBJ1-2; 8 bases agree with TRBD1. The junction had 0 bases not matched to a gene; V was cut back by 0 bases and J by 6 bases. The length of the CDR3 is 13 residues. Germline loops: CDR1 MDHEN, CDR2 SYDVKM. The DNA for the CDR3 is TGTGCCAGCAGTTTATGGGACAGGGATGGCTACACCTTC. Amino acid sequence: CASSLWDRDGYTF.

There are a few counts of this clone. The chain couples TRBV28 to TRBJ1-4; the match to TRBD1 covers 8 bases. The CDR3 extends over 13 amino acids. Germline CDR1 and CDR2: MDHEN and SYDVKM. The V segment lost 6 bases and the J segment 7 bases; nucleotides outside the gene matches: 4. CDR3 sequence: CASRPGQGEKLFF. The CDR3, as DNA: TGTGCCAGCAGGCCCGGACAGGGTGAAAAACTGTTTTTT.

The rearrangement uses TRBV11-2 and TRBJ2-5; TRBD1 matches at 7 bases. The CDR3 covers 16 residues. Germline CDR1 and CDR2: SGHAT and FQNNGV. V shed 2 bases, J shed 5 bases, and the junction held 11 bases outside the gene matches. The CDR3 nucleotides read TGTGCCAGCAGCTTATCCTACGACAGGGTTGGGGAGACCCAGTACTTC. This translates into CASSLSYDRVGETQYF.

The CDR3 spells CASSLWRGNYGYTF. The DNA of the CDR3 is TGTGCCAGCAGCCTATGGCGGGGGAACTATGGCTACACCTTC. The rearrangement links TRBV7-9 to TRBJ1-2; a possible D gene is TRBD1 (5 bases). The CDR3 has 14 residues. Germline CDR1 is SEHNR and CDR2 is FQNEAQ (reference sequence). V was clipped by 5 bases and J by 2 bases, with 12 bases between them.

This clone appeared a single time. The chain uses TRBV6-5 and TRBJ2-1, with a tentative D call TRBD2 (6 bases). The V gene's germline CDR1 is MNHEY and CDR2 SVGAGI. This CDR3 contains 14 residues. Trimming left V 6 bases short and J 8 bases short, with 17 bases between. CDR3 DNA sequence: TGTGCCAGCAGCCCCCGGTCCTGGAGGGATGAGCAGTTCTTC. Protein: CASSPRSWRDEQFF.

The chain is built from TRBV4-2 and TRBJ2-1; 8 bases map to TRBD1. The CDR3 consists of 16 residues. Germline-derived CDR1 and CDR2 are LGHNA and YNFKEQ. Trimming removed 1 base from V and 8 bases from J; junction bases left unmatched: 10. CDR3: CASSQVGDRGRDEQFF. For the CDR3, the DNA is TGTGCCAGCAGCCAAGTGGGAGACAGGGGAAGGGATGAGCAGTTCTTC.

The chain uses TRBV9 and TRBJ2-7; D not resolved. CDR1 and CDR2 (germline): SGDLS, YYNGEE. Trimming pared 0 bases from V and 6 bases from J, leaving 13 bases between. The CDR3 has 14 residues. The CDR3 is CASSVAGSPGEQYF. The CDR3 coding sequence is TGTGCCAGCAGCGTAGCCGGGTCACCCGGCGAGCAGTACTTC. Variable domain in full (rest from reference TRBV9 and TRBJ2-7): DSGVTQTPKHLITATGQRVTLRCSPRSGDLSVYWYQQSLDQGLQFLIQYYNGEERAKGNILERFSAQQFPDLHSELNLSSLELGDSALYFCASSVAGSPGEQYFGPGTRLTVT.

The gene calls are TRBV19 and TRBJ1-2; 7 bases fit TRBD1. The germline V gene encodes CDR1 LNHDA and CDR2 SQIVND (reference sequence). With 6 bases clipped from V and 8 bases from J, the junction kept 15 bases outside the gene matches. The CDR3 contains 15 residues. As DNA, the CDR3 is TGTGCCAGTAGGCCTCTAGGGGACAGTGCCTTCGGCTACACCTTC. Its translation: CASRPLGDSAFGYTF.

J is TRBJ2-7 and V is TRBV5-1; 10 nucleotides match TRBD1. The J segment lost 5 bases and the V segment lost 5 bases, leaving 13 bases of the junction unmatched. Germline V gives CDR1 SGHRS, CDR2 YFSETQ. The CDR3 has 16 residues. The CDR3 loop reads CASSPVPGTGVDEQYF. Written as DNA, the CDR3 is TGCGCCAGCAGTCCGGTACCCGGGACAGGGGTTGACGAGCAGTACTTC.

The V and J genes are TRBV7-2 and TRBJ1-4; TRBD1 matches at 7 bases. The CDR3 contains 15 residues. J gave up 7 bases and V 2 bases, and 7 bases lay outside the gene matches. CDR1 SGHTA and CDR2 FQGNSA come from the germline V gene. The CDR3 region has the DNA TGTGCCAGCAGCTTACTAAGGGGGCGCATTGAAAAACTGTTTTTT. Amino acids: CASSLLRGRIEKLFF.

The V and J genes are TRBV6-5 and TRBJ2-7; 9 positions match TRBD1. Germline CDR1 and CDR2: MNHEY and SVGAGI. The length of the CDR3 is 15 residues. The junction had 6 bases not matched to a gene; V was cut back by 6 bases and J by 0 bases. CDR3 sequence: CASSPGTGSSYEQYF. The DNA of the CDR3 is TGTGCCAGCAGCCCTGGGACAGGGAGCTCCTACGAGCAGTACTTC.

V is TRBV2 and J is TRBJ2-7; D not certain. Between the trimmed V and J ends, which lost 4 bases and 4 bases, there was a span of 17 bases. CDR3 size: 15 residues. CDR1 and CDR2 (germline): SNHLY, FYNNEI. This CDR3 is CASSVDPLRGYEQYF. CDR3 coding DNA: TGTGCCAGCAGTGTCGACCCCCTAAGAGGTTACGAGCAGTACTTC.

This clone was found a few times. The chain links TRBV18 to TRBJ2-1; TRBD1 is a possible D gene (5 bases). This CDR3 is 21 amino acids long. The germline V gene has CDR1 KGHSH and CDR2 LQKENI. The V end was cut by 3 bases, the J end by 8 bases, with 35 bases between. The CDR3 is CASSPLRWAGLRVSKIDEQFF. The CDR3 DNA sequence: TGTGCCAGCTCACCCCTGCGTTGGGCAGGGCTCAGAGTTTCCAAAATCGATGAGCAGTTCTTC.

This clone came up a few times. The chain uses TRBV7-2 and TRBJ2-7; perhaps TRBD2 as D (5 bases). The CDR3 contains 13 residues. CDR1 SGHTA and CDR2 FQGNSA come from the germline V gene. Trimming cost V 3 bases and J 5 bases, with 11 bases left between them. This CDR3 is CASSFVSVNEQYF. The CDR3, as DNA: TGTGCCAGCAGCTTTGTTAGCGTCAACGAGCAGTACTTC.

This clone came up a few times. The CDR3 loop reads CASRGDRGRRNSPLHF. CDR3 DNA sequence: TGTGCCAGCAGGGGCGACAGGGGGCGACGTAATTCACCCCTCCACTTT. The chain recombines TRBV27 with TRBJ1-6; 10 bases align to TRBD1. The V segment lost 6 bases and the J segment 6 bases; nucleotides outside the gene matches: 8. Germline V lookup: CDR1 MNHEY, CDR2 SMNVEV (reference sequence). The CDR3 is 16 amino acids.

The chain has TRBV18 and TRBJ1-2; TRBD1 is a possible D gene (6 bases). The CDR3 covers 15 residues. The germline CDR1 and CDR2 sequences are KGHSH and LQKENI. Deletions cut 3 bases from V and 7 bases from J, with 18 bases between. The CDR3 DNA is TGTGCCAGCTCACCGTCGACAGGCGCCGAGGGTGGCTACACCTTC. Its translation: CASSPSTGAEGGYTF.

The gene calls are TRBV5-6 and TRBJ1-6; 10 positions agree with TRBD1. Germline CDR1 reads SGHDT; CDR2 reads YYEEEE. Unmatched junction bases numbered 4, after V lost 0 bases and J lost 4 bases. The CDR3 sequence is 17 residues long. CDR3 sequence reads: CASSLVGGQGYNSPLHF. DNA for the CDR3: TGTGCCAGCAGCTTGGTTGGGGGACAGGGGTATAATTCACCCCTCCACTTT.

This clone was observed a few times. V gene TRBV14 combines with J gene TRBJ1-6, with 8 bases fitting TRBD1. The J segment lost 8 bases and the V segment lost 4 bases, leaving 7 bases of the junction unmatched. Germline CDR1 reads SGHDN; CDR2 reads FVKESK. The CDR3 is 15 amino acids. The CDR3 sequence: CASSPQGGLYSPLHF. The CDR3 bases are TGTGCCAGCAGCCCACAGGGGGGTCTTTATTCACCCCTCCACTTT.

This clone appeared a few times. The rearrangement uses TRBV14 and TRBJ1-6, with 7 bases that match TRBD1. CDR3 size: 16 residues. V shed 1 base, J shed 7 bases, and the junction held 7 bases outside the gene matches. Germline V lookup: CDR1 SGHDN, CDR2 FVKESK. The CDR3 DNA reads as TGTGCCAGCAGCCAAGCACAGGGGAGGTTCAATTCACCCCTCCACTTT. Translation: CASSQAQGRFNSPLHF.

This clone was observed a single time. The J gene is TRBJ2-1, the V gene TRBV6-5; D is perhaps TRBD1 (5 bases). The CDR3 has 14 amino acids. The V gene lost 2 bases and the J gene lost 3 bases, with 8 bases spanning the gap. The germline V gene has CDR1 MNHEY and CDR2 SVGAGI. The CDR3 region has the DNA TGTGCCAGCAGTTACACGGACAACTACAATGAGCAGTTCTTC. Its protein is CASSYTDNYNEQFF.

V and J are TRBV27 and TRBJ2-7; tentatively, D is TRBD1 (5 bases). Germline V CDR1 and CDR2: MNHEY, SMNVEV (reference sequence). Trimming removed 3 bases at V and 3 bases at J, with 9 bases between. The CDR3 is made up of 13 amino acids. Here the CDR3 reads CASSLATVYEQYF. CDR3 bases: TGTGCCAGCAGTTTGGCGACAGTCTACGAGCAGTACTTC.

V is TRBV18 and J is TRBJ2-4, with D tentatively TRBD1 (5 bases). Germline CDR1 is KGHSH and CDR2 is LQKENI. The CDR3 has 18 residues. V was trimmed by 3 bases and J by 0 bases, leaving 18 bases between them. CDR3 sequence (DNA): TGTGCCAGCTCACCCCGTTTCCAGGGCTCTCCAGCCAAAAACATTCAGTACTTC. It codes for CASSPRFQGSPAKNIQYF.

In its sample, this clone was seen a few times. This sequence joins TRBV7-2 and TRBJ2-7; D may be TRBD1 (7 bases). Germline assignment: CDR1 SGHTA and CDR2 FQGNSA. There are 16 residues in the CDR3. V lost 1 base and J lost 5, with 18 bases in between. The DNA for the CDR3 is TGTGCCAGCAGCTTAGGTTGGAGGGGGCGCAGGGACGAGCAGTACTTC. Encoded protein: CASSLGWRGRRDEQYF.

The V call is TRBV15, the J call TRBJ2-1, with 8 positions matching TRBD1. Germline CDR1 and CDR2: LNHNV and YYDKDF (reference sequence). The CDR3 length is 16 residues. Trimming removed 6 bases from V and 4 bases from J; junction bases left unmatched: 11. Here the CDR3 DNA reads TGTGCCACCAGACCCGGACAGGGAGGCAGGTACAATGAGCAGTTCTTC. This gives the protein CATRPGQGGRYNEQFF.

The CDR3 reads CASSALKEGRANYGYTF. The CDR3 nucleotides are TGTGCCAGCAGCGCTCTTAAGGAGGGTAGGGCGAACTATGGCTACACCTTC. The chain recombines TRBV9 with TRBJ1-2; no definite D call. The CDR3 is 17 residues long. The V gene's germline CDR1 is SGDLS and CDR2 YYNGEE. Trimming shortened V by 3 bases and J by 2 bases, and 20 bases separated the two germline ends.